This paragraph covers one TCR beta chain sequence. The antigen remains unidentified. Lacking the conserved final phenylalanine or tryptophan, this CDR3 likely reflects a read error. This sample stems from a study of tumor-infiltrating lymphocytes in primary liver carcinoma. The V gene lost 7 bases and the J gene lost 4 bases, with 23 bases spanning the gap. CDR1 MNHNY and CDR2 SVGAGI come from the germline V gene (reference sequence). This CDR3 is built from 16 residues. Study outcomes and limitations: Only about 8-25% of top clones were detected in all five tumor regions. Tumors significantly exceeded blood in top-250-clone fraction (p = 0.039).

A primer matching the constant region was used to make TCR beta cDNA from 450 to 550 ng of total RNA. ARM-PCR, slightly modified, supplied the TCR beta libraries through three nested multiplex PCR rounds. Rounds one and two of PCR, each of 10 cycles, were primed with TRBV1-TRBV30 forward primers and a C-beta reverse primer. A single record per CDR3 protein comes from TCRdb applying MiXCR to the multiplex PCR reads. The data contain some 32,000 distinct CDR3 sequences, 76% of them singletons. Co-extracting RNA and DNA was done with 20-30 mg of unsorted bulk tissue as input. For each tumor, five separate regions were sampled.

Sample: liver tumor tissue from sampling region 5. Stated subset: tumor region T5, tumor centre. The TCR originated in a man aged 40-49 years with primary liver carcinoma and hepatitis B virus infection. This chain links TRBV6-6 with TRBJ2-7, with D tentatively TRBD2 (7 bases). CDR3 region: CASIQGVGTNVYEQYL. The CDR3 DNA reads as TGTGCCAGCATACAGGGCGTCGGGACTAATGTGTACGAGCAGTACTTA.